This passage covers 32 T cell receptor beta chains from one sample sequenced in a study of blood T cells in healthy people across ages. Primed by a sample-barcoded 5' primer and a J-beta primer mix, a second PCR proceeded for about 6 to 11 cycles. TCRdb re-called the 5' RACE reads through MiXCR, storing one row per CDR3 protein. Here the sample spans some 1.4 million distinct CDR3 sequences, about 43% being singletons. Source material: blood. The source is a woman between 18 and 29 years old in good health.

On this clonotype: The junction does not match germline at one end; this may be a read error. This chain's CDR3 is CASSQGGTGYNYGCTF. The CDR3 bases are TGTGCCAGCAGCCAGGGCGGGACAGGGTATAACTATGGCTGCACCTTC. This rearrangement joins TRBV7-2 to TRBJ1-2, with 9 bases identical to TRBD1. The germline V gene encodes CDR1 SGHTA and CDR2 FQGNSA. The CDR3 has 16 residues. The whole variable domain, filled in from reference TRBV7-2 and TRBJ1-2, reads GAGVSQSPSNKVTEKGKDVELRCDPISGHTALYWYRQSLGQGLEFLIYFQGNSAPDKSGLPSDRFSAERTGGSVSTLTIQRTQQEDSAVYLCASSQGGTGYNYGCTFGSGTRLTVV.

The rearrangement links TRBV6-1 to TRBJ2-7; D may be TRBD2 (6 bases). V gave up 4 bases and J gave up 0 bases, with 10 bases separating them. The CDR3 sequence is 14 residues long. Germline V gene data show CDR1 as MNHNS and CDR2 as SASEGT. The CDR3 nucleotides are TGTGCCAGCAGTGGGGACTTTCTCTCCTACGAGCAGTACTTC. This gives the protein CASSGDFLSYEQYF.

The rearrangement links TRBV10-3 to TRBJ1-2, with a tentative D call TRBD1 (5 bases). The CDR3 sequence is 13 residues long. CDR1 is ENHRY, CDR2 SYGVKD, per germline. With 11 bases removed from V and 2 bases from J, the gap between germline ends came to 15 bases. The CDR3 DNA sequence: TGTGCCGCGGGGGAGCCACAGAACTATGGCTACACCTTC. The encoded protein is CAAGEPQNYGYTF.

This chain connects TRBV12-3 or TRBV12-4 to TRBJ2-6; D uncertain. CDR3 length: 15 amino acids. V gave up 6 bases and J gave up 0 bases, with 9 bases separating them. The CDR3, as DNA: TGTGCCAGCAGCTCCCGAATCTCTGGGGCCAACGTCCTGACTTTC. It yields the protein CASSSRISGANVLTF.

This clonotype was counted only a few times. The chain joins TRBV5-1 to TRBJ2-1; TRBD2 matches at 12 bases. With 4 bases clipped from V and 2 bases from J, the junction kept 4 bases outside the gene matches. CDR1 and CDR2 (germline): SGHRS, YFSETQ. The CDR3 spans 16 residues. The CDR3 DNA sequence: TGCGCCAGCAGCGTGACTAGCGGGGGCCCCTACAATGAGCAGTTCTTC. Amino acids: CASSVTSGGPYNEQFF.

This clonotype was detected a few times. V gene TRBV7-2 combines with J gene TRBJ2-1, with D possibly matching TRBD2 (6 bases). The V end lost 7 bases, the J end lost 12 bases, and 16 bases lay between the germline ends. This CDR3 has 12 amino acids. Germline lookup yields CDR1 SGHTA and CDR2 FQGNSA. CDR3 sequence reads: CASTPQEGLQFF. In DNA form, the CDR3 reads TGTGCCAGCACCCCCCAGGAGGGACTGCAGTTCTTC.

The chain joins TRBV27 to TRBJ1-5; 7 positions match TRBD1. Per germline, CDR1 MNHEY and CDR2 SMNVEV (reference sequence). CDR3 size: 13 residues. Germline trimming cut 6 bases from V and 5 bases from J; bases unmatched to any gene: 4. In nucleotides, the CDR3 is TGTGCCAGCAGAGGGACAGCTGATCAGCCCCAGCATTTT. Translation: CASRGTADQPQHF.

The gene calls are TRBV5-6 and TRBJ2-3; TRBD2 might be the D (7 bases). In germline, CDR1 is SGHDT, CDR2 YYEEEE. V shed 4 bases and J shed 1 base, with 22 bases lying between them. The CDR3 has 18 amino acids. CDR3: CASSTQGGGPWGTDTQYF. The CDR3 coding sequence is TGTGCCAGCAGCACCCAAGGGGGGGGACCTTGGGGCACAGATACGCAGTATTTT. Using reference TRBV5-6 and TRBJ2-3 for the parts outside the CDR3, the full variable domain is DAGVTQSPTHLIKTRGQQVTLRCSPKSGHDTVSWYQQALGQGPQFIFQYYEEEERQRGNFPDRFSGHQFPNYSSELNVNALLLGDSALYLCASSTQGGGPWGTDTQYFGPGTRLTVL.

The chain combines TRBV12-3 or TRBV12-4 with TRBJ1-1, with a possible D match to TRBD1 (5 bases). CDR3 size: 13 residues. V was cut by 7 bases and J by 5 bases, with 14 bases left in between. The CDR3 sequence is CASNGHGGTEAFF. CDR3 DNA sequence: TGTGCCAGCAACGGACACGGCGGGACTGAAGCTTTCTTT.

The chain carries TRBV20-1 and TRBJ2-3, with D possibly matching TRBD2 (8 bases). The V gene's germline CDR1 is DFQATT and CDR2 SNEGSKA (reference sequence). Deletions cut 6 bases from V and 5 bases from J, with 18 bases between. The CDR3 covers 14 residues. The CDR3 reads CSAEGASGLDTQYF. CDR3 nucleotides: TGCAGTGCCGAGGGGGCTAGCGGGTTAGATACGCAGTATTTT.

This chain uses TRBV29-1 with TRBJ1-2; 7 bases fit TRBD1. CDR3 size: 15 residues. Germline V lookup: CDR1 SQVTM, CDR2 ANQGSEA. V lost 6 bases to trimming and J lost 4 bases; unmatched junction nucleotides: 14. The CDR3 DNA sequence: TGCAGCGTCGCACGACAGGGTGGGAGCGGCTATGGCTACACCTTC. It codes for CSVARQGGSGYGYTF.

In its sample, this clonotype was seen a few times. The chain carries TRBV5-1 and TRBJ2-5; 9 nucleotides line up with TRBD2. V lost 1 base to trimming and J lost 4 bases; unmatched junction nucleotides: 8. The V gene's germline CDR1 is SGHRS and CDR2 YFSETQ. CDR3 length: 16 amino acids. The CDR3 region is CASSLSAGGPRETQYF. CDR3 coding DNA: TGCGCCAGCAGCTTGAGTGCGGGAGGGCCTCGAGAGACCCAGTACTTC.

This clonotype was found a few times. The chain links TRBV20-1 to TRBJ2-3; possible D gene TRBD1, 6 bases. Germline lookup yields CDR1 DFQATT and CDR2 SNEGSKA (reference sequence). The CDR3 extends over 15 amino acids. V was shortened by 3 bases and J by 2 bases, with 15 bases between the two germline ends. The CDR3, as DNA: TGCAGTGCTAGCCCCGGACAGAACCCCACAGATACGCAGTATTTT. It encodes CSASPGQNPTDTQYF.

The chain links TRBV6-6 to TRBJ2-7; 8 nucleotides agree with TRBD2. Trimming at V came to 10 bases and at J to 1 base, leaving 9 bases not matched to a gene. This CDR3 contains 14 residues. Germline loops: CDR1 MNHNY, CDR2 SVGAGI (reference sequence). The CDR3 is CANISGTRSYEQYF. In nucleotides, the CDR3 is TGTGCCAACATCTCCGGGACTAGATCCTACGAGCAGTACTTC.

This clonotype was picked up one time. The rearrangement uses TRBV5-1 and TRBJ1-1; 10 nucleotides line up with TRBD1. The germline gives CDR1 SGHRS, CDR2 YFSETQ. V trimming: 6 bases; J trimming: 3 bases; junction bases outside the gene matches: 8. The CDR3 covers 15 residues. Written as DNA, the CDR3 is TGCGCCAGCAACATCAGACAGGGGGCTGACACTGAAGCTTTCTTT. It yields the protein CASNIRQGADTEAFF.

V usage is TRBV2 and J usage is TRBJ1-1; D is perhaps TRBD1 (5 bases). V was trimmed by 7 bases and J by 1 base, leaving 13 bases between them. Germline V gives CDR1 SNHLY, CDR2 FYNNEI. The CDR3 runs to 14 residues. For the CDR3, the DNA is TGTGCCAGCATGTTCCGGGGCGCGAACACTGAAGCTTTCTTT. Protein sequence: CASMFRGANTEAFF.

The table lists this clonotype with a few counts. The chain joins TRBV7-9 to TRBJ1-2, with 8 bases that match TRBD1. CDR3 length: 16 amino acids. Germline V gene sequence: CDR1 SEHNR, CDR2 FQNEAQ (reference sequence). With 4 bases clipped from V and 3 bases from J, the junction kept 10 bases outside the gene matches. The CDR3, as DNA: TGTGCCAGCAGCTACAACAGGGGGTCACGCGACTATGGCTACACCTTC. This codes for CASSYNRGSRDYGYTF.

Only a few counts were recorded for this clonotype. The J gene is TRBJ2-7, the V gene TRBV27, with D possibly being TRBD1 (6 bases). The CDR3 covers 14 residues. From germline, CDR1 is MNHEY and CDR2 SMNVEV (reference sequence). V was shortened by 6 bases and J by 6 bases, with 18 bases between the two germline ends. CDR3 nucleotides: TGTGCCAGCAGCCTCACCCAGGGGTTTGGCGAGCAGTACTTC. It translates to CASSLTQGFGEQYF.

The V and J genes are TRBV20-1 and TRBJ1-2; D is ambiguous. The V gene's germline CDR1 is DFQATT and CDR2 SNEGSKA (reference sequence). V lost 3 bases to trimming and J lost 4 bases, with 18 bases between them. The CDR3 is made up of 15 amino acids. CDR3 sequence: CSASKSVNWGYGYTF. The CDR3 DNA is TGCAGTGCTAGCAAATCGGTGAACTGGGGCTATGGCTACACCTTC.

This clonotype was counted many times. CDR3 nucleotide sequence: TGCGCCAGCAGCCAAGGGGTAGCGGGAGCCCCAGATACGCAGTATTTT. Translation: CASSQGVAGAPDTQYF. The chain is built from TRBV4-1 and TRBJ2-3, with 9 bases fitting TRBD2. The CDR3 runs to 16 residues. The ends lost 1 base at V and 4 bases at J; junction bases unmatched: 6. The germline V gene has CDR1 MGHRA and CDR2 YSYEKL.

CDR3 DNA: TGTGCCAGCAGCCGTGAGACTAGCGGGGGCGGAGAGACCCAGTACTTC. Amino acid sequence: CASSRETSGGGETQYF. This rearrangement joins TRBV2 to TRBJ2-5, with TRBD2 identical over 12 bases. The CDR3 is 16 residues long. The ends lost 6 bases at V and 4 bases at J; junction bases unmatched: 9. CDR1 is SNHLY and CDR2 is FYNNEI in the germline V gene.

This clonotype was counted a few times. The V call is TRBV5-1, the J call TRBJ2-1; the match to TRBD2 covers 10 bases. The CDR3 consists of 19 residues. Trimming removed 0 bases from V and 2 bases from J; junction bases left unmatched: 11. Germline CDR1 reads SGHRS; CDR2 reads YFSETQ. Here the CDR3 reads CASSLENSLAGTTYNEQFF. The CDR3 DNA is TGCGCCAGCAGCTTGGAAAACTCACTAGCGGGGACCACCTACAATGAGCAGTTCTTC.

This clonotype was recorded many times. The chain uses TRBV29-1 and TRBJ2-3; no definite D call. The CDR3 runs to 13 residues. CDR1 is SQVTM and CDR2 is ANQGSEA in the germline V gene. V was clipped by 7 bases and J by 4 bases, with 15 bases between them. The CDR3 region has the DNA TGCAGCGGCCTAGGGTACAGCCCAGATACGCAGTATTTT. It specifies CSGLGYSPDTQYF.

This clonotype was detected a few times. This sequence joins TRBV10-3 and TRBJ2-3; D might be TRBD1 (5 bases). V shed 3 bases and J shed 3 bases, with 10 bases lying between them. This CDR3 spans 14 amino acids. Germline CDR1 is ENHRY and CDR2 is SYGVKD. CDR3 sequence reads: CAISEKRGTDTQYF. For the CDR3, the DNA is TGTGCCATCAGTGAAAAAAGGGGAACAGATACGCAGTATTTT.

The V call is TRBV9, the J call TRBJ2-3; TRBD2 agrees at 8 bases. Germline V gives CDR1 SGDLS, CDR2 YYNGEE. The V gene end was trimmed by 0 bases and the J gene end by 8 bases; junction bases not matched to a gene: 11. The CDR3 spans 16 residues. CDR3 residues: CASSVEVSGVEGTQYF. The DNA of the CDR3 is TGTGCCAGCAGCGTAGAAGTTAGCGGGGTCGAGGGTACGCAGTATTTT.

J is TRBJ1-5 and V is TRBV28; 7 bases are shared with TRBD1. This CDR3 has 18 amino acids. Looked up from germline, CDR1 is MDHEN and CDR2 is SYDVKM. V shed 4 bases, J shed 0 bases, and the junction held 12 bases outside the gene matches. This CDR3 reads CASSSFGQEDYSNQPQHF. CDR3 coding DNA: TGTGCCAGCAGTTCATTCGGACAGGAGGATTATAGCAATCAGCCCCAGCATTTT.

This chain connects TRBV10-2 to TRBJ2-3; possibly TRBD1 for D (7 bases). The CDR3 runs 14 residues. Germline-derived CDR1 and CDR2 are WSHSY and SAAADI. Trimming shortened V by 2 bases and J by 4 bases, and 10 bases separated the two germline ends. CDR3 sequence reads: CASSEPGGSDTQYF. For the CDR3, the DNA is TGCGCCAGCAGTGAGCCAGGGGGGTCAGATACGCAGTATTTT.

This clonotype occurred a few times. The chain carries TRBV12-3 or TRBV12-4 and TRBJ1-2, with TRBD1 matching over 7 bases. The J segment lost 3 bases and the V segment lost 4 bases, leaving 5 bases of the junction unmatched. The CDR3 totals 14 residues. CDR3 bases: TGTGCCAGCAGTTCCTGGGGACAGCACTATGGCTACACCTTC. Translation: CASSSWGQHYGYTF.

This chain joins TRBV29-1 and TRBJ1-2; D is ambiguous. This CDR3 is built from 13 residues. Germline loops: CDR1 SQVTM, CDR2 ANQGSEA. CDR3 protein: CRIPTTAGYGYTF. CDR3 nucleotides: TGCAGGATCCCGACGACGGCCGGCTATGGCTACACCTTC.

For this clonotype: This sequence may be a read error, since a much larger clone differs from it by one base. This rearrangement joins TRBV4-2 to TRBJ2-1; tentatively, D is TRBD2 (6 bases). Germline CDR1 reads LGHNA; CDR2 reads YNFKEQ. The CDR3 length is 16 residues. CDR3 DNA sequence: TGTGCCAGCAGCCAAGACCGAGCGGGCTCCTACAATGAGCGGTTCTTC. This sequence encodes CASSQDRAGSYNERFF.

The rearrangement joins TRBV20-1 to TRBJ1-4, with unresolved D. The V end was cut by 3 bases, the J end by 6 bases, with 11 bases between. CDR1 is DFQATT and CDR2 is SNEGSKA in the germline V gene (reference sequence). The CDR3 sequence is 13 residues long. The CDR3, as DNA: TGCAGTGCTAGGGGCCAACCCTATGAAAAACTGTTTTTT. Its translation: CSARGQPYEKLFF.

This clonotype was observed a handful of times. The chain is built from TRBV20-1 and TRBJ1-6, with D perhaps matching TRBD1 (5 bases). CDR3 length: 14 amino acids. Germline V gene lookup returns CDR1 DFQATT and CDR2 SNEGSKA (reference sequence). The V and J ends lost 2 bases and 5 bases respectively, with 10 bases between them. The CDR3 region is CSARSGYDNSPLHF. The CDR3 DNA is TGCAGTGCTAGATCAGGGTACGATAATTCACCCCTCCACTTT.